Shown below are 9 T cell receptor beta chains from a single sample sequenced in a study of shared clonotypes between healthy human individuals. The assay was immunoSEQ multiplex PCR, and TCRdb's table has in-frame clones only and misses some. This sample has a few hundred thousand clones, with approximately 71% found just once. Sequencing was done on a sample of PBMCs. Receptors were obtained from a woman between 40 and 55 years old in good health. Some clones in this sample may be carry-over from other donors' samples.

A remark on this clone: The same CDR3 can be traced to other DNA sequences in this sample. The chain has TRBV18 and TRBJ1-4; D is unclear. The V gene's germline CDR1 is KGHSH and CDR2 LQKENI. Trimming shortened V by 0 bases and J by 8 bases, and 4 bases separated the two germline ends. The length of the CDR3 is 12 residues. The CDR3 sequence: CASSPPGEKLFF. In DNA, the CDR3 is TGTGCCAGCTCACCACCTGGCGAAAAACTGTTTTTT.

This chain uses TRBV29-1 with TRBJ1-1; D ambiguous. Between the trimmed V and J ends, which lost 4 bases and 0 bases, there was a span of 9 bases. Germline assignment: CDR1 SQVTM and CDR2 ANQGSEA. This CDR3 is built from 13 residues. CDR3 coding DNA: TGCAGCGTTGCAGGATCCATGAACACTGAAGCTTTCTTT. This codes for CSVAGSMNTEAFF. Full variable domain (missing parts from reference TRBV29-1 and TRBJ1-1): SAVISQKPSRDICQRGTSLTIQCQVDSQVTMMFWYRQQPGQSLTLIATANQGSEATYESGFVIDKFPISRPNLTFSTLTVSNMSPEDSSIYLCSVAGSMNTEAFFGQGTRLTVV.

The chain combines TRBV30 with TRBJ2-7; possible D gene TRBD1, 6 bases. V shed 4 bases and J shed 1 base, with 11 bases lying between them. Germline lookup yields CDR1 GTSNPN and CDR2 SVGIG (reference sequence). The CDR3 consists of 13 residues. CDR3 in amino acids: CAWTRDTSYEQYF. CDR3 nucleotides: TGTGCCTGGACCCGGGACACGTCCTACGAGCAGTACTTC.

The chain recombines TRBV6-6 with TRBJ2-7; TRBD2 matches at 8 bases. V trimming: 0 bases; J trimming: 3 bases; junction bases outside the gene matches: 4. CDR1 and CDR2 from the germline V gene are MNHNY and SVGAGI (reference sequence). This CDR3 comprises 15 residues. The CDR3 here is CASSYSGGGDYEQYF. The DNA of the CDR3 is TGTGCCAGCAGTTACTCCGGGGGGGGTGACTACGAGCAGTACTTC.

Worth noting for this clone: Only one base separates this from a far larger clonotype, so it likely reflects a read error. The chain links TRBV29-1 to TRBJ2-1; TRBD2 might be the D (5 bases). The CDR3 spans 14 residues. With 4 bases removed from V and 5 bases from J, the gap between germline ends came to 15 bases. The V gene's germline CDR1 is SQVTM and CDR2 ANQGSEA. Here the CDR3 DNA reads TGCAGCGTTGCAGAGGACTTCATTAACAATGAGCAGTTCTTC. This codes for CSVAEDFINNEQFF.

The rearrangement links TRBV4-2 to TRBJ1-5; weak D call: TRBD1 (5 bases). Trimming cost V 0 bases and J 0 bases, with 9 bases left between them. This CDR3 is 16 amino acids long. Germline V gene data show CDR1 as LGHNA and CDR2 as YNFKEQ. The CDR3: CASSQDPRVSNQPQHF. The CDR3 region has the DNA TGTGCCAGCAGCCAAGACCCCAGGGTTAGCAATCAGCCCCAGCATTTT.

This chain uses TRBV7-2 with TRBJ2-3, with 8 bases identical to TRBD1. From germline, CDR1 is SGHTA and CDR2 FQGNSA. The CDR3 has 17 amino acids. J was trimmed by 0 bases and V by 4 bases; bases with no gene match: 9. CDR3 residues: CASSSTQGAASTDTQYF. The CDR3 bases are TGTGCCAGCAGCTCCACCCAGGGGGCCGCTAGCACAGATACGCAGTATTTT.

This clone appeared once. Here the CDR3 reads CASSEGVNTEAFF. CDR3 coding DNA: TGCGCCAGCAGCGAAGGGGTGAACACTGAAGCTTTCTTT. The V and J genes are TRBV5-1 and TRBJ1-1, with D perhaps TRBD1 (5 bases). From germline, CDR1 is SGHRS and CDR2 YFSETQ. V shed 4 bases and J shed 0 bases, with 7 bases lying between them. The CDR3 is 13 amino acids.

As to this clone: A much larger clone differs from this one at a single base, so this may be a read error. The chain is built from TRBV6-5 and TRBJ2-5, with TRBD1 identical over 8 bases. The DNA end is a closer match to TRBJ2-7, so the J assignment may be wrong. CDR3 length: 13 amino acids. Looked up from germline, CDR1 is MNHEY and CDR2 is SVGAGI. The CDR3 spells CANSRTGSYEQYF. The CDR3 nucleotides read TGTGCCAACAGTAGGACAGGGTCCTACGAGCAGTACTTC.